The next 30 T cell receptor beta chains were all read from a single sample in a study of graft-versus-host responses after intestinal transplantation. The data were produced by immunoSEQ multiplex PCR, yet TCRdb's version contains in-frame clones alone and is incomplete. The sample lists tens of thousands of clones; about 89% were seen once. The material was PBMCs, obtained approximately 300 days after intestinal transplant. Receptors were obtained from a human patient who received an intestinal transplant, so some T cells may come from the graft donor.

The chain combines TRBV28 with TRBJ1-1, with D perhaps matching TRBD1 (6 bases). Looked up from germline, CDR1 is MDHEN and CDR2 is SYDVKM. There are 15 residues in the CDR3. V lost 4 bases and J lost 0, with 12 bases in between. Here the CDR3 reads CASSWGDRLNTEAFF. CDR3 sequence (DNA): TGTGCCAGCAGTTGGGGTGACAGGTTGAACACTGAAGCTTTCTTT. The variable domain in full, with the rest retrieved from reference TRBV28 and TRBJ1-1, is DVKVTQSSRYLVKRTGEKVFLECVQDMDHENMFWYRQDPGLGLRLIYFSYDVKMKEKGDIPEGYSVSREKKERFSLILESASTNQTSMYLCASSWGDRLNTEAFFGQGTRLTVV.

This clone is a singleton in its sample. This chain joins TRBV7-9 and TRBJ2-7; TRBD2 matches at 13 bases. Germline values: CDR1 SEHNR, CDR2 FQNEAQ (reference sequence). CDR3 length: 15 amino acids. V gave up 5 bases and J gave up 6 bases; unmatched junction bases: 7. The CDR3 is CASSPGTSGILEQYF. The CDR3 DNA reads TGTGCCAGCAGCCCCGGGACTAGCGGGATTCTCGAGCAGTACTTC. Complete variable domain (other parts from reference TRBV7-9 and TRBJ2-7): DTGVSQNPRHKITKRGQNVTFRCDPISEHNRLYWYRQTLGQGPEFLTYFQNEAQLEKSRLLSDRFSAERPKGSFSTLEIQRTEQGDSAMYLCASSPGTSGILEQYFGPGTRLTVT.

This chain connects TRBV9 to TRBJ2-3; TRBD1 or TRBD2 may be the D gene (6 bases each). V lost 0 bases, J lost 0 bases, and 11 bases lay in between. CDR3 length equals 16 residues. Looked up from germline, CDR1 is SGDLS and CDR2 is YYNGEE. For the CDR3, the DNA is TGTGCCAGCAGCGTAGACGGGGGCTCTAGCACAGATACGCAGTATTTT. Translating it yields CASSVDGGSSTDTQYF.

The gene calls are TRBV2 and TRBJ1-6; D remains ambiguous. V was cut by 4 bases and J by 6 bases, with 13 bases left in between. Germline lookup yields CDR1 SNHLY and CDR2 FYNNEI. CDR3 length: 15 residues. The CDR3 region is CASSATRLSNSPLHF. CDR3 DNA: TGTGCCAGCAGTGCGACGCGGCTCTCTAATTCACCCCTCCACTTT.

The chain carries TRBV7-9 and TRBJ2-7, with D tentatively TRBD1 (5 bases). CDR3 length equals 19 residues. Trimming removed 0 bases from V and 7 bases from J, with 28 bases in between. The germline CDR1 and CDR2 sequences are SEHNR and FQNEAQ (reference sequence). The CDR3 is CASSLAAKTARSGQREQYF. CDR3 nucleotide sequence: TGTGCCAGCAGCTTAGCGGCCAAGACGGCCCGGTCAGGGCAGAGAGAGCAGTACTTC.

This clone was seen a handful of times. This chain joins TRBV4-1 and TRBJ2-2, with a possible D match to TRBD1 (5 bases). The CDR3 has 16 residues. V was shortened by 0 bases and J by 1 base, with 9 bases between the two germline ends. Germline CDR1 reads MGHRA; CDR2 reads YSYEKL. CDR3 bases: TGCGCCAGCAGCCAAGATGGAACAGGGAACACCGGGGAGCTGTTTTTT. Encoded protein: CASSQDGTGNTGELFF.

The rearrangement joins TRBV18 to TRBJ2-1, with 9 bases that match TRBD1. This CDR3 region has 16 residues. Unmatched junction bases numbered 13, after V lost 4 bases and J lost 9 bases. The germline gives CDR1 KGHSH, CDR2 LQKENI. The CDR3 nucleotides are TGTGCCAGCTCACGGGTCGCCGGGACAGGGCTTGGTGAGCAGTTCTTC. Amino acid sequence: CASSRVAGTGLGEQFF. The variable domain in full, with the rest retrieved from reference TRBV18 and TRBJ2-1, is NAGVMQNPRHLVRRRGQEARLRCSPMKGHSHVYWYRQLPEEGLKFMVYLQKENIIDESGMPKERFSAEFPKEGPSILRIQQVVRGDSAAYFCASSRVAGTGLGEQFFGPGTRLTVL.

This clone was seen just once. The chain employs TRBV10-3 and TRBJ1-2; D not resolved. Germline V CDR1 and CDR2: ENHRY, SYGVKD. The CDR3 loop spans 14 amino acids. Trimming removed 0 bases from V and 0 bases from J, with 5 bases in between. The CDR3 DNA is TGTGCCATCAGTGAGTCGTCTCCTAACTATGGCTACACCTTC. Protein sequence: CAISESSPNYGYTF.

The V gene is TRBV5-4, the J gene TRBJ2-3; 9 nucleotides align to TRBD1. The V segment lost 3 bases and the J segment 3 bases; nucleotides outside the gene matches: 8. CDR3 length: 16 amino acids. Germline values: CDR1 SGHNT, CDR2 YYREEE (reference sequence). In nucleotides, the CDR3 is TGTGCCAGCAGCTCCCCCCGGGACAGGGAGACAGATACGCAGTATTTT. Protein sequence: CASSSPRDRETDTQYF. Drawing the rest from reference TRBV5-4 and TRBJ2-3, the complete variable domain is ETGVTQSPTHLIKTRGQQVTLRCSSQSGHNTVSWYQQALGQGPQFIFQYYREEENGRGNFPPRFSGLQFPNYSSELNVNALELDDSALYLCASSSPRDRETDTQYFGPGTRLTVL.

This chain links TRBV5-5 with TRBJ2-7; no definite D call. The CDR3 contains 14 residues. The germline gives CDR1 SGHKS, CDR2 YYEKEE (reference sequence). The V gene lost 0 bases and the J gene lost 8 bases, with 15 bases spanning the gap. CDR3 sequence: CASSLDAGATQQYF. Written as DNA, the CDR3 is TGTGCCAGCAGCTTGGATGCCGGTGCTACGCAGCAGTACTTC.

The genes are TRBV4-2 and TRBJ2-5; possible D gene TRBD2, 5 bases. Germline V lookup: CDR1 LGHNA, CDR2 YNFKEQ. The length of the CDR3 is 17 residues. Deletions cut 0 bases from V and 1 base from J, with 15 bases between. Here the CDR3 DNA reads TGTGCCAGCAGCCAAGAAGATTTAGGAGGCCTCCAAGAGACCCAGTACTTC. This gives the protein CASSQEDLGGLQETQYF.

This clone appeared a single time. This chain uses TRBV5-1 with TRBJ1-2, with D maybe TRBD1 (6 bases). V was trimmed by 4 bases and J by 1 base, leaving 11 bases between them. The CDR3 is 14 residues long. From germline, CDR1 is SGHRS and CDR2 YFSETQ. The CDR3, as DNA: TGCGCCAGCAGCCAAGGACAGCGTAACTATGGCTACACCTTC. Encoded protein: CASSQGQRNYGYTF.

This chain links TRBV15 with TRBJ2-7; 10 nucleotides agree with TRBD2. Germline CDR1 and CDR2: LNHNV and YYDKDF (reference sequence). Trimming took 3 bases from V and 2 from J; bases not matched to a gene: 7. This CDR3 is 16 amino acids long. This chain's CDR3 is CATSSDSLAGTYEQYF. The CDR3, as DNA: TGTGCCACCAGCAGCGACTCACTAGCGGGAACCTACGAGCAGTACTTC.

Here the CDR3 reads CASSQEQVNQPQHF. The CDR3, as DNA: TGCGCCAGCAGCCAAGAACAGGTGAATCAGCCCCAGCATTTT. The chain is built from TRBV4-1 and TRBJ1-5; possibly TRBD1 for D (5 bases). V lost 0 bases and J 4 bases, leaving 7 bases between the germline ends. Germline-derived CDR1 and CDR2 are MGHRA and YSYEKL. This CDR3 has 14 residues.

The chain uses TRBV7-3 and TRBJ1-5; 7 bases align to TRBD1. J was trimmed by 3 bases and V by 4 bases; bases with no gene match: 15. The CDR3 consists of 18 residues. In germline, CDR1 is SGHTA, CDR2 FQGTGA. This CDR3 reads CASSSPPRTGAINQPQHF. The CDR3 coding sequence is TGTGCCAGCAGCTCCCCCCCCCGGACAGGTGCCATCAATCAGCCCCAGCATTTT.

CDR3: CASSPQGMNTEAFF. The DNA of the CDR3 is TGTGCCAGCAGCCCACAGGGGATGAACACTGAAGCTTTCTTT. V and J are TRBV5-6 and TRBJ1-1, with TRBD1 identical over 7 bases. This CDR3 has 14 amino acids. CDR1 is SGHDT, CDR2 YYEEEE, per germline. V lost 4 bases, J lost 0 bases, and 3 bases stayed unmatched.

The gene calls are TRBV6-5 and TRBJ1-2, with TRBD1 identical over 7 bases. Germline V gene data show CDR1 as MNHEY and CDR2 as SVGAGI. Unmatched junction bases numbered 3, after V lost 2 bases and J lost 3 bases. The CDR3 sequence is 14 residues long. Here the CDR3 reads CASSYGTGDYGYTF. The CDR3, as DNA: TGTGCCAGCAGTTACGGAACAGGGGACTATGGCTACACCTTC.

The chain joins TRBV29-1 to TRBJ2-7, with a weak D call TRBD1 (7 bases). This CDR3 comprises 12 residues. Germline lookup yields CDR1 SQVTM and CDR2 ANQGSEA. V lost 6 bases to trimming and J lost 3 bases, with 12 bases between them. The CDR3 nucleotides are TGCAGCGTCGCGGGACAGTTCTACGAGCAGTACTTC. This encodes CSVAGQFYEQYF.

The CDR3 loop reads CASSPPPPSSYNEQFF. CDR3 nucleotides: TGTGCCAGCTCACCACCTCCCCCAAGCTCCTACAATGAGCAGTTCTTC. This chain uses TRBV18 with TRBJ2-1, with D unresolved. The CDR3 contains 16 residues. The V gene's germline CDR1 is KGHSH and CDR2 LQKENI. Deletions cut 0 bases from V and 0 bases from J, with 9 bases between.

V gene TRBV6-6 combines with J gene TRBJ2-1; D gene ambiguous. The CDR3 has 13 residues. V lost 0 bases to trimming and J lost 8 bases, with 8 bases between them. CDR1 MNHNY and CDR2 SVGAGI come from the germline V gene (reference sequence). The CDR3 protein is CASSYSRADEQFF. DNA for the CDR3: TGTGCCAGCAGTTACTCCCGGGCGGATGAGCAGTTCTTC.

The chain combines TRBV12-5 with TRBJ1-2; D not certain. Trimming cost V 5 bases and J 12 bases, with 13 bases left between them. CDR1 is LGHNT, CDR2 FRNRAP, per germline. CDR3 length: 11 residues. CDR3 sequence reads: CASGTTETHTF. CDR3 coding DNA: TGTGCTAGTGGTACAACAGAGACTCACACCTTC.

The CDR3 DNA follows: TGTGCCAGCCCCCCAGCCGAGCGGGGGGGCGCAAGTTCCTACGAGCAGTACTTC. Its protein is CASPPAERGGASSYEQYF. The chain is built from TRBV7-9 and TRBJ2-7, with TRBD2 identical over 10 bases. J gave up 1 base and V 8 bases, and 17 bases lay outside the gene matches. The germline gives CDR1 SEHNR, CDR2 FQNEAQ (reference sequence). This CDR3 is 18 amino acids long.

The chain couples TRBV7-4 to TRBJ2-2; no reliable D call. Looked up from germline, CDR1 is SGHVT and CDR2 is SQSDAQ. The CDR3 is made up of 13 amino acids. The V end was cut by 3 bases, the J end by 3 bases, with 5 bases between. The CDR3, as DNA: TGTGCCAGCAGCTTCAGTCACACCGGGGAGCTGTTTTTT. Translating it yields CASSFSHTGELFF.

This rearrangement joins TRBV6-1 to TRBJ2-5, with D unresolved. V was clipped by 0 bases and J by 5 bases, with 1 base between them. In germline, CDR1 is MNHNS, CDR2 SASEGT. This CDR3 has 11 residues. CDR3 DNA: TGTGCCAGCAGTGAAGCGGAGACCCAGTACTTC. It specifies CASSEAETQYF.

V gene TRBV6-1 combines with J gene TRBJ2-1; the match to TRBD2 covers 11 bases. This CDR3 is built from 15 residues. V shed 5 bases and J 5 bases; nucleotides not matched to a gene: 5. Looked up from germline, CDR1 is MNHNS and CDR2 is SASEGT. This CDR3 reads CASSKLAGENNEQFF. For the CDR3, the DNA is TGTGCCAGCAGTAAACTAGCGGGAGAAAACAATGAGCAGTTCTTC.

The chain is built from TRBV7-3 and TRBJ2-3, with TRBD2 matching over 7 bases. The CDR3 covers 18 residues. Germline CDR1 and CDR2: SGHTA and FQGTGA. The J segment lost 4 bases and the V segment lost 2 bases, leaving 15 bases of the junction unmatched. The CDR3 loop is CASSLLPRASGSSDTQYF. CDR3 nucleotide sequence: TGTGCCAGCAGCTTATTACCCCGGGCTAGCGGTTCTTCAGATACGCAGTATTTT. The full variable domain, completed using reference TRBV7-3 and TRBJ2-3, is GAGVSQTPSNKVTEKGKYVELRCDPISGHTALYWYRQSLGQGPEFLIYFQGTGAADDSGLPNDRFFAVRPEGSVSTLKIQRTERGDSAVYLCASSLLPRASGSSDTQYFGPGTRLTVL.

The rearrangement uses TRBV7-9 and TRBJ2-7; possibly TRBD1 for D (5 bases). The ends were cut back, 3 bases at V and 3 bases at J, with 12 bases in the middle. The CDR3 spans 14 residues. Germline CDR1 reads SEHNR; CDR2 reads FQNEAQ (reference sequence). CDR3 loop: CASSFWGSYYEQYF. CDR3 DNA sequence: TGTGCCAGCAGCTTTTGGGGCAGCTACTACGAGCAGTACTTC.

For this clone: The junction differs from germline at one of its ends, possibly a read error. The chain combines TRBV11-1 with TRBJ1-1, with no clear D. In germline, CDR1 is SGHAT, CDR2 FQDESV (reference sequence). The CDR3 covers 13 residues. The CDR3 coding sequence is TGTGCCGGCAGCTCTCGCTTCAGCGCTGAAGCTTTCTTT. Its protein is CAGSSRFSAEAFF.

The chain has TRBV6-4 and TRBJ1-5; no clear D gene. The CDR3 has 14 residues. Germline lookup yields CDR1 MRHNA and CDR2 SNTAGT. Trimming took 6 bases from V and 1 from J, leaving 10 bases between them. Here the CDR3 DNA reads TGTGCCAGCAGATGCGGACTAAGCAATCAGCCCCAGCATTTT. Translating it yields CASRCGLSNQPQHF.

The chain uses TRBV11-2 and TRBJ2-2; 7 bases are a match to TRBD2. CDR1 SGHAT and CDR2 FQNNGV come from the germline V gene. This CDR3 is built from 16 residues. The V segment lost 5 bases and the J segment 3 bases; nucleotides outside the gene matches: 9. DNA of the CDR3: TGTGCCAGCAGCCCCCGTTCGGGGGGAGACACCGGGGAGCTGTTTTTT. Amino acid sequence: CASSPRSGGDTGELFF.